This entry lists 12 T cell receptor beta chains sequenced from one sample in a study of blood T cell repertoires in COVID-19. TCRdb's copy holds only in-frame clones and misses some; the assay was immunoSEQ multiplex PCR. Of about 42,000 clones listed, around nine tenths are singletons. Specimen: peripheral blood. The receptor source for this set is a human donor in a cohort sampled during active COVID-19.

V gene TRBV7-8 combines with J gene TRBJ1-1, with 9 bases fitting TRBD1. Trimming removed 5 bases from V and 3 bases from J; junction bases left unmatched: 13. Looked up from germline, CDR1 is SGHVS and CDR2 is FQNEAQ. CDR3 size: 17 residues. CDR3 protein: CASSANRDRVTYTEAFF. In DNA form, the CDR3 reads TGTGCCAGCAGCGCCAACCGGGACAGGGTAACGTACACTGAAGCTTTCTTT.

This clone was recorded once. The chain is built from TRBV3-1 (or the pseudogene TRBV3-2) and TRBJ2-2, with D unresolved. The V and J ends lost 4 bases and 5 bases respectively, with 8 bases between them. CDR3 size: 13 residues. The germline V gene has CDR1 LGHDT and CDR2 YNNKEL (reference sequence). This chain's CDR3 is CASSPAITGELFF. Here the CDR3 DNA reads TGTGCCAGCAGCCCTGCGATTACCGGGGAGCTGTTTTTT.

The gene calls are TRBV18 and TRBJ2-1; D gene unclear. Germline CDR1 is KGHSH and CDR2 is LQKENI. V was clipped by 3 bases and J by 7 bases, with 10 bases between them. The CDR3 length is 13 residues. The CDR3 loop is CASSPPGPNEQFF. DNA of the CDR3: TGTGCCAGCTCACCGCCAGGCCCAAATGAGCAGTTCTTC.

This CDR3 is CASSRDRGIYGYTF. Written as DNA, the CDR3 is TGTGCCAGCAGCCGGGACAGGGGCATCTATGGCTACACCTTC. The V call is TRBV2, the J call TRBJ1-2; 10 bases agree with TRBD1. This CDR3 region has 14 residues. Germline values: CDR1 SNHLY, CDR2 FYNNEI. J lost 4 bases, V lost 6 bases, and 5 bases had no gene match.

The chain uses TRBV2 and TRBJ2-7, with 10 bases matching TRBD2. This CDR3 has 14 residues. Germline-derived CDR1 and CDR2 are SNHLY and FYNNEI. V trimming: 5 bases; J trimming: 3 bases; junction bases outside the gene matches: 4. The CDR3 protein is CASSISGGNYEQYF. The CDR3 DNA is TGTGCCAGCAGTATTAGCGGGGGGAACTACGAGCAGTACTTC.

In its sample, this clone was seen a few times. The genes are TRBV18 and TRBJ2-1, with TRBD1 matching 8 bases. The CDR3 length is 16 residues. The V and J ends lost 3 bases and 3 bases, in that order; junction bases with no gene match: 7. Germline V lookup: CDR1 KGHSH, CDR2 LQKENI. CDR3 bases: TGTGCCAGCTCACCCCCGGACAGGGCAAGCTACAATGAGCAGTTCTTC. Translated, it gives CASSPPDRASYNEQFF.

The CDR3 here is CASSLSGLAGYEQYF. The CDR3 region has the DNA TGCGCCAGCAGCCTCTCGGGACTAGCGGGCTACGAGCAGTACTTC. The chain couples TRBV4-1 to TRBJ2-7; 12 nucleotides align to TRBD2. The germline CDR1 and CDR2 sequences are MGHRA and YSYEKL. With 4 bases clipped from V and 3 bases from J, the junction kept 4 bases outside the gene matches. This CDR3 is 15 amino acids long.

The chain carries TRBV7-9 and TRBJ1-2; D unresolved. The germline V and J ends were trimmed by 1 base and 7 bases, with 10 bases remaining between them. CDR1 SEHNR and CDR2 FQNEAQ come from the germline V gene (reference sequence). This CDR3 contains 13 residues. The CDR3 protein is CASSLGEPLGYTF. DNA of the CDR3: TGTGCCAGCAGCTTAGGTGAGCCCCTTGGCTACACCTTC.

This chain joins TRBV5-1 and TRBJ2-3; a possible D gene is TRBD1 (6 bases). V was pared by 4 bases and J by 3 bases, with 15 bases between. Germline CDR1 SGHRS, CDR2 YFSETQ. The CDR3 loop spans 15 amino acids. The CDR3 region is CASSHTGSQTDTQYF. For the CDR3, the DNA is TGCGCCAGCAGCCACACAGGGTCCCAAACAGATACGCAGTATTTT.

The rearrangement uses TRBV30 and TRBJ1-2, with 8 bases matching TRBD1. The CDR3 is 14 residues long. Germline trimming cut 4 bases from V and 1 base from J; bases unmatched to any gene: 5. Germline V CDR1 and CDR2: GTSNPN, SVGIG (reference sequence). CDR3 amino acids: CAWTPTGVNYGYTF. CDR3 bases: TGTGCCTGGACCCCGACAGGGGTTAACTATGGCTACACCTTC.

The chain joins TRBV5-1 to TRBJ2-3; TRBD2 agrees at 7 bases. With V trimmed by 2 bases and J by 1 base, 4 bases remained unmatched. This CDR3 has 15 amino acids. The germline CDR1 and CDR2 sequences are SGHRS and YFSETQ. For the CDR3, the DNA is TGCGCCAGCAGCTTAACTAGCGTGGGCACAGATACGCAGTATTTT. Translation gives CASSLTSVGTDTQYF.

CDR3 DNA: TGTGCCAGCAGCCCCGGGACAGGGAACTACGAGCAGTACTTC. Its translation is CASSPGTGNYEQYF. The rearrangement links TRBV5-6 to TRBJ2-7; 9 bases fit TRBD1. Germline V gene lookup returns CDR1 SGHDT and CDR2 YYEEEE. V was pared by 4 bases and J by 3 bases, with 5 bases of the junction left unmatched. This CDR3 spans 14 amino acids.